These 12 T cell receptor beta chains were sequenced from one sample in a study of blood T cell repertoires in COVID-19. The data were produced by immunoSEQ multiplex PCR, yet TCRdb's version contains in-frame clones alone and is incomplete. The sample has roughly 100,000 clones, roughly 87% seen once. The sequencing input was peripheral blood. All receptors come from a human donor in a cohort sampled during active COVID-19.

The chain is built from TRBV7-3 and TRBJ2-3, with 9 bases matching TRBD2. CDR3 length: 14 residues. Germline trimming cut 2 bases from V and 3 bases from J; bases unmatched to any gene: 0. From germline, CDR1 is SGHTA and CDR2 FQGTGA. The CDR3 DNA follows: TGTGCCAGCAGCTTAGCGGGAGGGACAGATACGCAGTATTTT. This gives the protein CASSLAGGTDTQYF.

The rearrangement joins TRBV9 to TRBJ1-1; perhaps TRBD1 as D (6 bases). This CDR3 spans 13 amino acids. Germline V gives CDR1 SGDLS, CDR2 YYNGEE. The V gene lost 4 bases and the J gene lost 5 bases, with 12 bases spanning the gap. The chain's CDR3 is CASSITGLTEAFF. In DNA, the CDR3 is TGTGCCAGCAGCATCACAGGGTTAACTGAAGCTTTCTTT.

This clone was seen a single time. The chain links TRBV5-1 to TRBJ1-4, with 7 bases that match TRBD1. The germline CDR1 and CDR2 sequences are SGHRS and YFSETQ. V shed 2 bases and J 7 bases; nucleotides not matched to a gene: 14. The CDR3 sequence is 17 residues long. CDR3 sequence (DNA): TGCGCCAGCAGCTTCACGACAGGGCCCGAATCGGGTGAAAAACTGTTTTTT. Amino acid sequence: CASSFTTGPESGEKLFF.

This clone came up once. The V gene is TRBV28, the J gene TRBJ2-7, with D possibly TRBD2 on 6 matching bases. The germline gives CDR1 MDHEN, CDR2 SYDVKM. The CDR3 spans 15 residues. The V end lost 6 bases, the J end lost 1 base, and 16 bases lay between the germline ends. DNA of the CDR3: TGTGCCAGCAGCCGGGGGAGTGGTCATTCCTACGAGCAGTACTTC. Translating gives CASSRGSGHSYEQYF. Variable domain in full (rest from reference TRBV28 and TRBJ2-7): DVKVTQSSRYLVKRTGEKVFLECVQDMDHENMFWYRQDPGLGLRLIYFSYDVKMKEKGDIPEGYSVSREKKERFSLILESASTNQTSMYLCASSRGSGHSYEQYFGPGTRLTVT.

This sequence joins TRBV20-1 and TRBJ2-2, with no clear D. V was pared by 7 bases and J by 6 bases, with 9 bases between. Germline V gives CDR1 DFQATT, CDR2 SNEGSKA (reference sequence). CDR3 length equals 11 residues. The CDR3 coding sequence is TGCAGTGGGCAATTTGCCGGGGAGCTGTTTTTT. This codes for CSGQFAGELFF.

This rearrangement joins TRBV11-2 to TRBJ1-3; D is perhaps TRBD1 (5 bases). This CDR3 has 15 residues. V was cut by 5 bases and J by 0 bases, with 11 bases left in between. CDR1 and CDR2 from the germline V gene are SGHAT and FQNNGV. Here the CDR3 DNA reads TGTGCCAGCAGCGCTGGGGCGAACTCTGGAAACACCATATATTTT. Residues: CASSAGANSGNTIYF.

The chain carries TRBV7-2 and TRBJ2-2, with D possibly being TRBD2 (5 bases). Germline assignment: CDR1 SGHTA and CDR2 FQGNSA. The CDR3 covers 15 residues. Trimming pared 2 bases from V and 4 bases from J, leaving 11 bases between. The CDR3 here is CASSLKTRSTGELFF. Here the CDR3 DNA reads TGTGCCAGCAGCTTAAAAACTAGGTCCACCGGGGAGCTGTTTTTT.

The gene calls are TRBV4-1 and TRBJ1-2, with 7 bases identical to TRBD1. Per germline, CDR1 MGHRA and CDR2 YSYEKL. The trim removed 0 bases at V and 5 bases at J, leaving 12 bases unmatched. The CDR3 has 17 amino acids. Here the CDR3 reads CASSQEEVFGQVYGYTF. As DNA, the CDR3 is TGCGCCAGCAGCCAAGAAGAAGTTTTTGGACAGGTTTATGGCTACACCTTC.

The gene calls are TRBV2 and TRBJ2-5; TRBD1 agrees at 7 bases. The germline CDR1 and CDR2 sequences are SNHLY and FYNNEI. The junction had 6 bases not matched to a gene; V was cut back by 6 bases and J by 5 bases. The CDR3 consists of 13 residues. The CDR3 reads CASRTTGVETQYF. CDR3 nucleotides: TGTGCCAGCAGGACTACAGGGGTGGAGACCCAGTACTTC.

This rearrangement joins TRBV5-4 to TRBJ1-1, with TRBD1 identical over 8 bases. Per the germline V gene, CDR1 is SGHNT and CDR2 is YYREEE (reference sequence). Trimming removed 3 bases from V and 3 bases from J; junction bases left unmatched: 10. The CDR3 runs to 16 residues. The CDR3 sequence: CASSSWGTGEYTEAFF. For the CDR3, the DNA is TGTGCCAGCAGCTCCTGGGGGACAGGAGAGTACACTGAAGCTTTCTTT. The complete variable domain, with remaining parts taken from reference TRBV5-4 and TRBJ1-1, reads ETGVTQSPTHLIKTRGQQVTLRCSSQSGHNTVSWYQQALGQGPQFIFQYYREEENGRGNFPPRFSGLQFPNYSSELNVNALELDDSALYLCASSSWGTGEYTEAFFGQGTRLTVV.

This sequence joins TRBV10-3 and TRBJ2-7; 8 bases map to TRBD1. Germline V gene sequence: CDR1 ENHRY, CDR2 SYGVKD. Trimming removed 6 bases from V and 0 bases from J; junction bases left unmatched: 7. There are 15 residues in the CDR3. The CDR3 nucleotides read TGTGCCATCAGGGAGACAGGGGCTATCTCCTACGAGCAGTACTTC. It translates to CAIRETGAISYEQYF.

This chain links TRBV5-4 with TRBJ1-1; 7 nucleotides align to TRBD1. Per the germline V gene, CDR1 is SGHNT and CDR2 is YYREEE (reference sequence). Trimming cost V 1 base and J 6 bases; bases outside gene matches: 9. The CDR3 has 15 residues. CDR3: CASSLLGQRYSEAFF. In DNA form, the CDR3 reads TGTGCCAGCAGCTTGTTGGGACAGAGGTACTCTGAAGCTTTCTTT. The variable domain in full, with the rest retrieved from reference TRBV5-4 and TRBJ1-1, is ETGVTQSPTHLIKTRGQQVTLRCSSQSGHNTVSWYQQALGQGPQFIFQYYREEENGRGNFPPRFSGLQFPNYSSELNVNALELDDSALYLCASSLLGQRYSEAFFGQGTRLTVV.